One sample yielded the 7 T cell receptor beta chains listed below, sequenced in a study of blood T cell repertoires in COVID-19. The repertoire was sequenced with immunoSEQ multiplex PCR; TCRdb's copy has only in-frame clones and lacks some. This sample carries approximately 170,000 clones, about 80% of them seen once, and the ten largest clones take about 2.6%. The sequenced sample was peripheral blood. Receptor source: a human donor with acute or convalescent COVID-19. The donor label of this sample is uncertain.

This clone was counted a single time. The chain combines TRBV30 with TRBJ2-1; tentatively, D is TRBD2 (5 bases). Trimming shortened V by 0 bases and J by 6 bases, and 15 bases separated the two germline ends. This CDR3 has 15 residues. Germline CDR1 reads GTSNPN; CDR2 reads SVGIG (reference sequence). In nucleotides, the CDR3 is TGTGCCTGGAGTGTACCGGGGAATATGGTCAATGAGCAGTTCTTC. Protein sequence: CAWSVPGNMVNEQFF.

The chain recombines TRBV7-9 with TRBJ1-4; 7 bases match TRBD1. The J segment lost 4 bases and the V segment lost 5 bases, leaving 7 bases of the junction unmatched. The CDR3 totals 15 residues. Germline CDR1 reads SEHNR; CDR2 reads FQNEAQ (reference sequence). CDR3 residues: CASSATGQFNEKLFF. The CDR3 bases are TGTGCCAGCAGCGCCACGGGACAGTTTAATGAAAAACTGTTTTTT. Full variable domain (outside the CDR3, taken from reference TRBV7-9 and TRBJ1-4): DTGVSQNPRHKITKRGQNVTFRCDPISEHNRLYWYRQTLGQGPEFLTYFQNEAQLEKSRLLSDRFSAERPKGSFSTLEIQRTEQGDSAMYLCASSATGQFNEKLFFGSGTQLSVL.

The chain has TRBV27 and TRBJ2-7, with D maybe TRBD2 (7 bases). Germline V CDR1 and CDR2: MNHEY, SMNVEV (reference sequence). The length of the CDR3 is 16 residues. The V and J ends lost 3 bases and 3 bases respectively, with 18 bases between them. In DNA, the CDR3 is TGTGCCAGCAGTTTGAGAGGACAAGGGGGGGACTACGAGCAGTACTTC. Translated, it gives CASSLRGQGGDYEQYF.

V usage is TRBV9 and J usage is TRBJ1-4, with a possible D match to TRBD1 (6 bases). CDR1 SGDLS and CDR2 YYNGEE come from the germline V gene. V was trimmed by 0 bases and J by 8 bases, leaving 14 bases between them. The CDR3 loop spans 15 amino acids. CDR3 sequence (DNA): TGTGCCAGCAGCGTAGCACAGGGTTTATGGGAAAAACTGTTTTTT. This translates into CASSVAQGLWEKLFF.

The chain's CDR3 is CASASRVGNSPLHF. The CDR3 DNA sequence: TGTGCCAGCGCCAGCAGGGTGGGAAATTCACCCCTCCACTTT. The chain uses TRBV2 and TRBJ1-6, with D possibly matching TRBD1 (5 bases). Germline CDR1 SNHLY, CDR2 FYNNEI. CDR3 length: 14 amino acids. V lost 8 bases and J lost 7, with 15 bases in between.

The chain combines TRBV15 with TRBJ2-2; D is unclear. The CDR3 covers 15 residues. Germline V gene sequence: CDR1 LNHNV, CDR2 YYDKDF (reference sequence). V was pared by 0 bases and J by 8 bases, with 13 bases between. The CDR3 nucleotides read TGTGCCACCAGCAGAGATTCATGGGCTGCGGGGGAGCTGTTTTTT. Protein: CATSRDSWAAGELFF.

The chain couples TRBV5-1 to TRBJ2-2; weak D call: TRBD2 (6 bases). From germline, CDR1 is SGHRS and CDR2 YFSETQ. The ends were cut back, 1 base at V and 3 bases at J, with 10 bases in the middle. The CDR3 length is 15 residues. The CDR3 DNA follows: TGCGCCAGCAGCTTGAACTGGGGGGACACCGGGGAGCTGTTTTTT. Residues: CASSLNWGDTGELFF.